The clone carrying this TCR beta chain has only one observation. Its antigen is currently unknown. The germline V gene encodes CDR1 GTSNPN and CDR2 SVGIG (reference sequence). The CDR3 is 14 residues long. V dropped 2 bases and J dropped 4 bases, with 14 bases sitting between them. Sequencing was performed with immunoSEQ multiplex PCR; in TCRdb, only in-frame clones are kept and a portion is missing. The table lists tens of thousands of clones, roughly four fifths of them singletons, with 15% to 20% in the top ten. The data originate from a study of T cells in localized non-small cell lung cancer. Study conclusions and caveats: Uninvolved adjacent lung had more T cell clonality than any other tissue, topping tumor.

The receptor was isolated from a male donor older than 55 with stage III squamous cell lung carcinoma. This specimen was peripheral blood, taken before any cancer treatment. The chain links TRBV30 to TRBJ2-5; no firm D call. This CDR3 is CAWSSYGPGETQYF. DNA for the CDR3: TGTGCCTGGAGTTCCTACGGGCCTGGAGAGACCCAGTACTTC. Together with reference TRBV30 and TRBJ2-5, the CDR3 gives the full variable domain: SQTIHQWPATLVQPVGSPLSLECTVEGTSNPNLYWYRQAAGRGLQLLFYSVGIGQISSEVPQNLSASRPQDRQFILSSKKLLLSDSGFYLCAWSSYGPGETQYFGPGTRLLVL.